This entry lists 18 T cell receptor beta chains sequenced from one sample in a study of T cells in Graves' hyperthyroidism and ophthalmopathy. There were TCR beta CDR3 regions amplified from RNA transcripts. In the first-round RT-PCR of the TCR CDR3, the HTBI primer set was used. In TCRdb, the multiplex PCR reads were re-called with MiXCR into one record per CDR3 protein. The sample includes about 420,000 distinct CDR3 sequences, about 15% seen only once; the top ten take 7.7%. The specimen sequenced was blood. The receptors were sampled from a woman under 30 with Graves' hyperthyroidism.

This clonotype has a handful of counts. The V call is TRBV10-3, the J call TRBJ2-3; a possible D gene is TRBD1 (6 bases). The germline V and J ends were trimmed by 6 bases and 6 bases, with 7 bases remaining between them. From germline, CDR1 is ENHRY and CDR2 SYGVKD. CDR3 length: 11 residues. The CDR3 spells CAISTGDTQYF. CDR3 nucleotides: TGTGCCATCAGCACAGGGGATACGCAGTATTTT.

A note on this clonotype: Just one base apart from a much larger clone, this may be a read error. This chain uses TRBV6-1 with TRBJ1-2; 9 bases fit TRBD1. Germline V gene lookup returns CDR1 MNHNS and CDR2 SASEGT. The CDR3 has 16 amino acids. After removal of 5 bases from V and 6 bases from J, the junction contained 13 bases not matched to a gene. The CDR3 spells CASSLGPRDRGDGYTF. CDR3 DNA sequence: TGTGCCAGCAGTCTCGGACCTCGAGACAGGGGGGATGGCTACACCTTC.

A few counts support this clonotype. V and J are TRBV14 and TRBJ1-3, with TRBD1 matching over 9 bases. V shed 0 bases, J shed 5 bases, and the junction held 5 bases outside the gene matches. In germline, CDR1 is SGHDN, CDR2 FVKESK. The CDR3 loop spans 16 amino acids. The DNA for the CDR3 is TGTGCCAGCAGCCAAGATGCGGGACAGGGCCGAAACACCATATATTTT. It translates to CASSQDAGQGRNTIYF.

CDR3 sequence (DNA): TGTGCCAGCAGCCGGGACAGGGGGCAAGTAGGTCAGCCCCAGCATTTT. This sequence encodes CASSRDRGQVGQPQHF. The V and J genes are TRBV2 and TRBJ1-5; 12 bases match TRBD1. Trimming removed 6 bases from V and 6 bases from J; junction bases left unmatched: 9. The CDR3 has 16 amino acids. In germline, CDR1 is SNHLY, CDR2 FYNNEI.

This clonotype was seen many times. This sequence joins TRBV18 and TRBJ1-3, with 7 positions matching TRBD1. Unmatched junction bases numbered 6, after V lost 3 bases and J lost 4 bases. CDR3 length: 15 amino acids. Germline values: CDR1 KGHSH, CDR2 LQKENI. The CDR3 region has the DNA TGTGCCAGCTCACCCCAGGGGGTGCAAGGAAACACCATATATTTT. It is translated as CASSPQGVQGNTIYF.

This clonotype came up a few times. This chain uses TRBV7-2 with TRBJ1-4, with 8 bases matching TRBD1. The CDR3 runs to 16 residues. The germline gives CDR1 SGHTA, CDR2 FQGNSA. V was clipped by 3 bases and J by 9 bases; unmatched bases: 12. The CDR3 is CASSLLRGQDFQKLFF. In nucleotides, the CDR3 is TGTGCCAGCAGCTTGCTCCGGGGACAGGACTTTCAAAAACTGTTTTTT.

This clonotype was counted at least ten times. The genes are TRBV12-3 or TRBV12-4 and TRBJ1-3; 7 nucleotides agree with TRBD1. Germline trimming cut 4 bases from V and 4 bases from J; bases unmatched to any gene: 7. The CDR3 length is 15 residues. This CDR3 is CASSSYRGSGNTIYF. Written as DNA, the CDR3 is TGTGCCAGCAGTTCCTACAGGGGATCAGGAAACACCATATATTTT.

There are a few counts of this clonotype. The chain uses TRBV6-1 and TRBJ2-1; D call uncertain. The length of the CDR3 is 11 residues. The germline gives CDR1 MNHNS, CDR2 SASEGT. V gave up 6 bases and J gave up 11 bases, with 11 bases separating them. The CDR3 protein is CASRTLVKQFF. The CDR3, as DNA: TGTGCCAGCAGGACACTGGTTAAGCAGTTCTTC.

In this sample, this clonotype turned up a few times. The V gene is TRBV20-1, the J gene TRBJ2-1, with 9 bases aligning to TRBD2. The CDR3 contains 14 residues. Per the germline V gene, CDR1 is DFQATT and CDR2 is SNEGSKA (reference sequence). Germline trimming cut 2 bases from V and 7 bases from J; bases unmatched to any gene: 6. The chain's CDR3 is CSARSGLASNEQFF. CDR3 coding DNA: TGCAGTGCTAGATCAGGACTAGCGAGTAATGAGCAGTTCTTC.

The gene calls are TRBV7-8 and TRBJ1-2, with 12 bases that match TRBD1. V was clipped by 5 bases and J by 5 bases; unmatched bases: 9. Germline V CDR1 and CDR2: SGHVS, FQNEAQ. The CDR3 has 16 amino acids. The CDR3 region is CASSPGTGGAFYGYTF. In nucleotides, the CDR3 is TGTGCCAGCAGCCCCGGGACAGGGGGCGCCTTTTATGGCTACACCTTC.

This clonotype came up many times. The rearrangement links TRBV15 to TRBJ2-7; 8 bases line up with TRBD2. V shed 0 bases and J 7 bases; nucleotides not matched to a gene: 8. The CDR3 is 15 amino acids. In germline, CDR1 is LNHNV, CDR2 YYDKDF (reference sequence). This chain's CDR3 is CATSRDSAGAGEQYF. The CDR3 bases are TGTGCCACCAGCAGAGATTCAGCGGGAGCGGGGGAGCAGTACTTC.

There are many counts of this clonotype. V usage is TRBV6-1 and J usage is TRBJ2-5; 8 nucleotides match TRBD1. The CDR3 covers 15 residues. Losses at the gene ends were 5 bases for V and 5 bases for J; bases not matched to a gene: 10. Germline values: CDR1 MNHNS, CDR2 SASEGT. CDR3: CASSYQQGVGETQYF. DNA of the CDR3: TGTGCCAGCAGTTATCAACAGGGGGTAGGGGAGACCCAGTACTTC.

This clonotype was counted ten times or more. This sequence joins TRBV7-8 and TRBJ2-7; no clear D gene. The CDR3 loop spans 14 amino acids. Germline V gene data show CDR1 as SGHVS and CDR2 as FQNEAQ. V dropped 1 base and J dropped 6 bases, with 13 bases sitting between them. CDR3 in amino acids: CASSLGTDSLEQYF. The CDR3 DNA is TGTGCCAGCAGCTTAGGGACGGATAGTCTCGAGCAGTACTTC. The whole variable domain, filled in from reference TRBV7-8 and TRBJ2-7, reads GAGVSQSPRYKVAKRGQDVALRCDPISGHVSLFWYQQALGQGPEFLTYFQNEAQLDKSGLPSDRFFAERPEGSVSTLKIQRTQQEDSAVYLCASSLGTDSLEQYFGPGTRLTVT.

This clonotype was detected many times. The chain has TRBV5-1 and TRBJ2-2; D is perhaps TRBD1 (5 bases). With 8 bases removed from V and 2 bases from J, the gap between germline ends came to 10 bases. Germline CDR1 SGHRS, CDR2 YFSETQ. This CDR3 comprises 13 residues. Here the CDR3 reads CASPDTNTGELFF. The CDR3 nucleotides are TGCGCCAGTCCGGACACAAACACCGGGGAGCTGTTTTTT.

The chain uses TRBV14 and TRBJ2-7; 9 bases fit TRBD2. The germline V gene has CDR1 SGHDN and CDR2 FVKESK. The CDR3 sequence is 17 residues long. The trim removed 2 bases at V and 4 bases at J, leaving 12 bases unmatched. CDR3 sequence: CASSQTSGGRALYEQYF. In DNA form, the CDR3 reads TGTGCCAGCAGCCAAACCTCAGGCGGGAGGGCCCTATACGAGCAGTACTTC.

In its sample, this clonotype was seen many times. V and J are TRBV18 and TRBJ2-2, with D possibly TRBD1 on 5 matching bases. The CDR3 spans 15 residues. CDR1 is KGHSH, CDR2 LQKENI, per germline. The V end was cut by 2 bases, the J end by 1 base, with 8 bases between. The CDR3 nucleotides read TGTGCCAGCTCACCAACAGGCTTGAACACCGGGGAGCTGTTTTTT. Amino acid sequence: CASSPTGLNTGELFF.

This chain uses TRBV19 with TRBJ1-5; D may be TRBD1 (6 bases). Germline V gene data show CDR1 as LNHDA and CDR2 as SQIVND (reference sequence). The V gene lost 2 bases and the J gene lost 5 bases, with 13 bases spanning the gap. This CDR3 spans 15 amino acids. The CDR3: CASSIPGQTYQPQHF. The CDR3 DNA reads as TGTGCCAGTAGTATACCAGGACAGACTTATCAGCCCCAGCATTTT.

This clonotype was seen at least ten times. The rearrangement uses TRBV5-5 and TRBJ1-2; no clear D gene. V lost 0 bases and J 6 bases, leaving 24 bases between the germline ends. Germline lookup yields CDR1 SGHKS and CDR2 YYEKEE (reference sequence). This CDR3 region has 18 residues. CDR3 amino acids: CASSLGRTNLLLWDGYTF. The DNA for the CDR3 is TGTGCCAGCAGCTTGGGACGGACGAATCTCTTGCTATGGGATGGCTACACCTTC.